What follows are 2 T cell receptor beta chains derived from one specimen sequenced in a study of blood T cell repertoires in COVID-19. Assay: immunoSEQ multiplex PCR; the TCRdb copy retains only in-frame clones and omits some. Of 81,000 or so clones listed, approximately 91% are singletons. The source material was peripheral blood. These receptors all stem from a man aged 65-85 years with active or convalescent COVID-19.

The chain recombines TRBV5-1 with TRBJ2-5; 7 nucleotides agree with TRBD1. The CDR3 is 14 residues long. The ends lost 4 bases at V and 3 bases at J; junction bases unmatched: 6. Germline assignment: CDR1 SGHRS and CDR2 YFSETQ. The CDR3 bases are TGCGCCAGCAGCCGCAAGGGGGCTGAAGAGACCCAGTACTTC. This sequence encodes CASSRKGAEETQYF. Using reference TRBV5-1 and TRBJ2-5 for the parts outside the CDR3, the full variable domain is KAGVTQTPRYLIKTRGQQVTLSCSPISGHRSVSWYQQTPGQGLQFLFEYFSETQRNKGNFPGRFSGRQFSNSRSEMNVSTLELGDSALYLCASSRKGAEETQYFGPGTRLLVL.

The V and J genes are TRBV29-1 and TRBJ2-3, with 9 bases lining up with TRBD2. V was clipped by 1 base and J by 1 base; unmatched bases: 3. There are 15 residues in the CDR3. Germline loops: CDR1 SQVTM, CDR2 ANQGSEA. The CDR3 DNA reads TGCAGCGTTGAAGGCCTAGCGGGGCGCACAGATACGCAGTATTTT. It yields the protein CSVEGLAGRTDTQYF.